The 31 T cell receptor beta chains presented below share a single source sample, sequenced in a study of CD8+ T cells in alopecia areata. Sequencing templates came from extracted RNA that was reverse transcribed into cDNA. The repertoire was sequenced with immunoSEQ multiplex PCR; TCRdb's copy has only in-frame clones and lacks some. The table records approximately 280,000 clones, roughly 50% of them present only once. Specified treatment: oral pan-JAK inhibitor, 5-10 mg twice daily. The material sequenced was CD4+ T cells sorted from blood, taken at week 24, from a patient treated with tofacitinib. The receptors originated from a human donor with alopecia areata.

This clone was counted a single time. This sequence joins TRBV19 and TRBJ2-6; no definite D call. The V gene lost 5 bases and the J gene lost 4 bases, with 9 bases spanning the gap. The CDR3 runs to 14 residues. Germline loops: CDR1 LNHDA, CDR2 SQIVND (reference sequence). Written as DNA, the CDR3 is TGTGCCAGTAGTCTTGATGCGGGGGCCAACGTCCTGACTTTC. It translates to CASSLDAGANVLTF.

The chain is built from TRBV6-5 and TRBJ1-5; 7 bases match TRBD1. Trimming took 4 bases from V and 7 from J; bases not matched to a gene: 10. CDR3 size: 15 residues. Germline V gene sequence: CDR1 MNHEY, CDR2 SVGAGI. Written as DNA, the CDR3 is TGTGCCAGCAGTTTTTCTAAGGGACAGACACAGCCCCAGCATTTT. It translates to CASSFSKGQTQPQHF.

The chain carries TRBV4-1 and TRBJ2-5, with 10 bases lining up with TRBD2. Trimming cost V 6 bases and J 1 base; bases outside gene matches: 5. CDR1 and CDR2 from the germline V gene are MGHRA and YSYEKL. The CDR3 is 15 amino acids. The CDR3 DNA sequence: TGCGCCAGCAGGGCTAGCGGGGGAAGCCAAGAGACCCAGTACTTC. It specifies CASRASGGSQETQYF.

This clone showed up just once. The J gene is TRBJ1-2, the V gene TRBV25-1, with 11 bases identical to TRBD1. This CDR3 has 14 amino acids. With V trimmed by 3 bases and J by 5 bases, 2 bases remained unmatched. The germline gives CDR1 MGHDK, CDR2 SYGVNS. The CDR3 loop is CASSDGQGAYGYTF. The CDR3 nucleotides read TGTGCCAGCAGTGACGGACAGGGGGCTTATGGCTACACCTTC.

This clone was seen only once. The rearrangement joins TRBV20-1 to TRBJ1-1; D is unresolved. With 4 bases removed from V and 0 bases from J, the gap between germline ends came to 3 bases. Germline V gene lookup returns CDR1 DFQATT and CDR2 SNEGSKA (reference sequence). This CDR3 is 11 amino acids long. CDR3 protein: CSANMNTEAFF. The CDR3 region has the DNA TGCAGTGCTAACATGAACACTGAAGCTTTCTTT.

The chain employs TRBV29-1 and TRBJ2-3; D is tentatively TRBD1 or TRBD2 (6 bases each). Looked up from germline, CDR1 is SQVTM and CDR2 is ANQGSEA. The ends were cut back, 1 base at V and 1 base at J, with 18 bases in the middle. This CDR3 has 17 amino acids. DNA of the CDR3: TGCAGCGTTGAAGGGACAGCTACCTGGGGGGGCACAGATACGCAGTATTTT. Encoded protein: CSVEGTATWGGTDTQYF.

V gene TRBV7-2 combines with J gene TRBJ1-2; D gene unclear. Trimming shortened V by 3 bases and J by 4 bases, and 12 bases separated the two germline ends. In germline, CDR1 is SGHTA, CDR2 FQGNSA. This CDR3 contains 14 residues. The CDR3 spells CASSFLIAGYGYTF. The CDR3, as DNA: TGTGCCAGCAGCTTCTTGATCGCTGGCTATGGCTACACCTTC.

This chain connects TRBV28 to TRBJ1-2, with D perhaps TRBD1 (5 bases). The CDR3 length is 13 residues. V was pared by 5 bases and J by 4 bases, with 11 bases between. CDR1 is MDHEN, CDR2 SYDVKM, per germline. CDR3 coding DNA: TGTGCCAGCAGTACCGGGACCCTCTATGGCTACACCTTC. It specifies CASSTGTLYGYTF.

The rearrangement uses TRBV10-3 and TRBJ1-1, with 9 bases fitting TRBD1. V was clipped by 11 bases and J by 5 bases; unmatched bases: 6. The CDR3 is 12 amino acids. The germline gives CDR1 ENHRY, CDR2 SYGVKD. The DNA of the CDR3 is TGTGCCCACCGGGACAGGGCAACTGAAGCTTTCTTT. It is translated as CAHRDRATEAFF.

This clone was observed a handful of times. V is TRBV28 and J is TRBJ2-2; TRBD2 is a possible D gene (6 bases). The CDR3 is 15 amino acids. CDR1 is MDHEN and CDR2 is SYDVKM in the germline V gene. Trimming stripped 5 bases from V and 2 bases from J, with 12 bases between. The CDR3 reads CASSELRGNTGELFF. The CDR3 region has the DNA TGTGCCAGCAGTGAACTGCGGGGAAACACCGGGGAGCTGTTTTTT.

The CDR3 loop is CASLRDRGYGYTF. The CDR3 coding sequence is TGTGCCAGCCTCCGGGACAGAGGCTATGGCTACACCTTC. The chain employs TRBV28 and TRBJ1-2; 7 bases match TRBD1. Unmatched junction bases numbered 7, after V lost 8 bases and J lost 4 bases. The germline V gene encodes CDR1 MDHEN and CDR2 SYDVKM. This CDR3 is built from 13 residues.

This clone came up a few times. This sequence joins TRBV15 and TRBJ2-3; possible D gene TRBD2, 5 bases. This CDR3 comprises 13 residues. V shed 8 bases and J shed 0 bases, with 9 bases lying between them. The germline CDR1 and CDR2 sequences are LNHNV and YYDKDF (reference sequence). In nucleotides, the CDR3 is TGTGCCACCTCCGGGGTTAGCACAGATACGCAGTATTTT. As protein: CATSGVSTDTQYF.

The chain has TRBV4-1 and TRBJ2-5; 8 nucleotides line up with TRBD2. The CDR3 is 16 residues long. The V and J ends lost 1 base and 3 bases, in that order; junction bases with no gene match: 7. Germline CDR1 MGHRA, CDR2 YSYEKL. The CDR3 sequence: CASSQVPGTREETQYF. The CDR3 DNA sequence: TGCGCCAGCAGCCAAGTTCCTGGGACTAGGGAAGAGACCCAGTACTTC.

This chain links TRBV4-1 with TRBJ1-6; TRBD1 is a possible D gene (6 bases). CDR3 length: 20 amino acids. Germline assignment: CDR1 MGHRA and CDR2 YSYEKL. Trimming removed 4 bases at V and 11 bases at J, with 33 bases between. The CDR3, as DNA: TGCGCCAGCAGCCCCTTTTCTCCCGGGACATTACCTCGGGGGGTCGCACCCCTCCACTTT. As protein: CASSPFSPGTLPRGVAPLHF.

Only a few counts were recorded for this clone. The chain carries TRBV28 and TRBJ2-3, with D possibly being TRBD1 or TRBD2 (5 bases each). The CDR3 contains 15 residues. Germline assignment: CDR1 MDHEN and CDR2 SYDVKM. V lost 6 bases and J lost 4, with 17 bases in between. This chain's CDR3 is CASRSQGATADTQYF. The CDR3 nucleotides are TGTGCCAGCAGAAGCCAGGGAGCCACCGCAGATACGCAGTATTTT.

The chain carries TRBV29-1 and TRBJ2-5; D remains ambiguous. This CDR3 spans 13 amino acids. The germline V gene encodes CDR1 SQVTM and CDR2 ANQGSEA. V was trimmed by 2 bases and J by 0 bases, leaving 7 bases between them. The CDR3 loop is CSVERTNQETQYF. CDR3 DNA: TGCAGCGTTGAACGAACCAACCAAGAGACCCAGTACTTC.

This clone was seen only a few times. The chain is built from TRBV7-2 and TRBJ2-1; no clear D. The CDR3 extends over 14 amino acids. Trimming shortened V by 0 bases and J by 8 bases, and 11 bases separated the two germline ends. Germline V gene sequence: CDR1 SGHTA, CDR2 FQGNSA. CDR3 sequence reads: CASSLALAGDEQFF. The CDR3 region has the DNA TGTGCCAGCAGCTTAGCATTAGCTGGGGATGAGCAGTTCTTC. The variable domain in full, with the rest retrieved from reference TRBV7-2 and TRBJ2-1, is GAGVSQSPSNKVTEKGKDVELRCDPISGHTALYWYRQSLGQGLEFLIYFQGNSAPDKSGLPSDRFSAERTGGSVSTLTIQRTQQEDSAVYLCASSLALAGDEQFFGPGTRLTVL.

V is TRBV7-2 and J is TRBJ1-6; D gene unclear. Germline values: CDR1 SGHTA, CDR2 FQGNSA. Trimming pared 6 bases from V and 5 bases from J, leaving 11 bases between. The CDR3 is 14 amino acids. CDR3 region: CASRQLANNSPLHF. CDR3 nucleotides: TGTGCCAGCAGACAGTTGGCAAATAATTCACCCCTCCACTTT. The full variable domain, rest sourced from reference TRBV7-2 and TRBJ1-6, is GAGVSQSPSNKVTEKGKDVELRCDPISGHTALYWYRQSLGQGLEFLIYFQGNSAPDKSGLPSDRFSAERTGGSVSTLTIQRTQQEDSAVYLCASRQLANNSPLHFGNGTRLTVT.

The DNA of the CDR3 is TGTGCCTGGAACAACCTAGCGGGGTACAATGAGCAGTTCTTC. Translation: CAWNNLAGYNEQFF. V and J are TRBV30 and TRBJ2-1, with 9 nucleotides matching TRBD2. V was clipped by 4 bases and J by 4 bases; unmatched bases: 5. CDR1 and CDR2 (germline): GTSNPN, SVGIG (reference sequence). The CDR3 runs 14 residues. Variable domain in full (rest from reference TRBV30 and TRBJ2-1): SQTIHQWPATLVQPVGSPLSLECTVEGTSNPNLYWYRQAAGRGLQLLFYSVGIGQISSEVPQNLSASRPQDRQFILSSKKLLLSDSGFYLCAWNNLAGYNEQFFGPGTRLTVL.

CDR3 region: CASSLGLGDRDGEKLFF. The CDR3 DNA sequence: TGTGCCAGCAGCTTAGGCCTTGGGGACAGGGACGGTGAAAAACTGTTTTTT. The chain combines TRBV13 with TRBJ1-4; TRBD1 agrees at 9 bases. Germline CDR1 is PRHDT and CDR2 is FYEKMQ (reference sequence). V lost 0 bases, J lost 7 bases, and 9 bases stayed unmatched. The CDR3 has 17 amino acids.

The V call is TRBV6-6, the J call TRBJ1-5; unclear D gene. CDR3 length equals 12 residues. CDR1 is MNHNY and CDR2 is SVGAGI in the germline V gene (reference sequence). Trimming cost V 6 bases and J 3 bases, with 6 bases left between them. CDR3 loop: CASRDVNQPQHF. In DNA, the CDR3 is TGTGCCAGCAGAGATGTCAATCAGCCCCAGCATTTT.

CDR3 in amino acids: CASSPFSGGNQETQYF. CDR3 DNA: TGTGCCAGCAGCCCCTTTAGCGGGGGGAACCAAGAGACCCAGTACTTC. This chain links TRBV9 with TRBJ2-5; 10 nucleotides line up with TRBD2. V lost 4 bases to trimming and J lost 0 bases; unmatched junction nucleotides: 6. Germline lookup yields CDR1 SGDLS and CDR2 YYNGEE. This CDR3 has 16 residues.

The chain combines TRBV30 with TRBJ2-3; D possibly matches TRBD1 or TRBD2 (5 bases each). The V gene lost 0 bases and the J gene lost 3 bases, with 16 bases spanning the gap. The CDR3 is 16 amino acids. Germline loops: CDR1 GTSNPN, CDR2 SVGIG (reference sequence). CDR3 nucleotides: TGTGCCTGGAGTGTACGGACTGGGGGTTTTACAGATACGCAGTATTTT. It yields the protein CAWSVRTGGFTDTQYF.

This chain connects TRBV6-6 to TRBJ1-1, with unresolved D. The CDR3 spans 13 residues. Germline-derived CDR1 and CDR2 are MNHNY and SVGAGI (reference sequence). V shed 0 bases and J shed 3 bases, with 5 bases lying between them. The CDR3 region has the DNA TGTGCCAGCAGTTACTCGACGGACACTGAAGCTTTCTTT. This translates into CASSYSTDTEAFF.

The gene calls are TRBV5-4 and TRBJ2-2, with D possibly being TRBD1 or TRBD2 (5 bases each). V was pared by 1 base and J by 4 bases, with 11 bases between. Looked up from germline, CDR1 is SGHNT and CDR2 is YYREEE (reference sequence). This CDR3 has 15 amino acids. DNA for the CDR3: TGTGCCAGCAGCTTGAGATCAGGGAGCACCGGGGAGCTGTTTTTT. Encoded protein: CASSLRSGSTGELFF.

This chain connects TRBV25-1 to TRBJ2-7; 8 positions match TRBD1. CDR1 is MGHDK and CDR2 is SYGVNS in the germline V gene. The CDR3 covers 12 residues. Trimming removed 6 bases from V and 12 bases from J; junction bases left unmatched: 10. This CDR3 is CASRPTGDLWYF. In DNA, the CDR3 is TGTGCCAGCAGACCGACAGGGGACCTCTGGTACTTC.

The rearrangement links TRBV30 to TRBJ1-6, with a possible D match to TRBD1 (6 bases). Germline lookup yields CDR1 GTSNPN and CDR2 SVGIG (reference sequence). The CDR3 runs to 16 residues. Between the trimmed V and J ends, which lost 0 bases and 2 bases, there was a span of 11 bases. DNA for the CDR3: TGTGCCTGGAGTGTTGGGGGGGCCGCCTATAATTCACCCCTCCACTTT. Protein product: CAWSVGGAAYNSPLHF.

The count of this clone is one. The rearrangement joins TRBV6-5 to TRBJ2-2, with D possibly matching TRBD1 (5 bases). Trimming stripped 4 bases from V and 4 bases from J, with 10 bases between. This CDR3 region has 14 residues. The germline CDR1 and CDR2 sequences are MNHEY and SVGAGI. CDR3 DNA sequence: TGTGCCAGCAGTTCCACAGGAAGCACCGGGGAGCTGTTTTTT. This sequence encodes CASSSTGSTGELFF.

The chain has TRBV14 and TRBJ2-5; D tentatively reads TRBD1 or TRBD2 (5 bases each). Germline V gene lookup returns CDR1 SGHDN and CDR2 FVKESK. Deletions cut 3 bases from V and 2 bases from J, with 13 bases between. This CDR3 contains 15 residues. Here the CDR3 DNA reads TGTGCCAGCAGCCATCGCCCGGGACGGCAAGAGACCCAGTACTTC. Translated: CASSHRPGRQETQYF.

The rearrangement links TRBV29-1 to TRBJ2-1; no definite D call. Trimming took off 6 bases at V and 3 bases at J, with 15 bases between the two ends. Germline lookup yields CDR1 SQVTM and CDR2 ANQGSEA. The CDR3 is 14 residues long. The CDR3 loop is CSVGETRFYNEQFF. In DNA, the CDR3 is TGCAGCGTAGGCGAGACCCGTTTCTACAATGAGCAGTTCTTC.

This clone was observed a handful of times. V is TRBV5-1 and J is TRBJ1-1; D is perhaps TRBD1 (6 bases). Germline V gives CDR1 SGHRS, CDR2 YFSETQ. The V and J ends lost 4 bases and 8 bases respectively, with 12 bases between them. CDR3 length: 12 amino acids. This CDR3 is CASSPTGPEAFF. The CDR3 nucleotides are TGCGCCAGCAGCCCCACAGGGCCAGAAGCTTTCTTT.